The 10 T cell receptor beta chains listed next were all sequenced from one sample in a study of blood T cell repertoires in COVID-19. Libraries were prepared by immunoSEQ multiplex PCR; TCRdb keeps only in-frame clonotypes and omits some of them. This repertoire shows more than 400,000 clones, about 90% found once; its top ten account for under 0.75%. The sequenced sample was PBMCs or T cells enriched from blood (not recorded which). The source of these receptors is a woman aged 18-29 years who had recovered from COVID-19.

The chain combines TRBV6-5 with TRBJ1-2; tentatively, D is TRBD1 (6 bases). Germline CDR1 is MNHEY and CDR2 is SVGAGI. Trimming left V 7 bases short and J 8 bases short, with 14 bases between. This CDR3 contains 12 residues. CDR3 amino acids: CASTTGTQGYTF. CDR3 DNA sequence: TGTGCCAGCACTACAGGGACACAGGGCTACACCTTC.

The chain employs TRBV27 and TRBJ2-7; 9 bases map to TRBD1. V shed 5 bases, J shed 10 bases, and the junction held 15 bases outside the gene matches. The germline V gene has CDR1 MNHEY and CDR2 SMNVEV (reference sequence). The CDR3 contains 15 residues. This CDR3 is CASSPRGPGTGSQYF. The CDR3 DNA follows: TGTGCCAGCAGTCCAAGGGGTCCCGGGACAGGGTCACAGTACTTC.

The chain recombines TRBV30 with TRBJ1-3; D not resolved. Deletions cut 1 base from V and 4 bases from J, with 8 bases between. The CDR3 consists of 13 residues. Germline V gene data show CDR1 as GTSNPN and CDR2 as SVGIG (reference sequence). For the CDR3, the DNA is TGTGCCTGGAGTGCGCAGTCGGGAAACACCATATATTTT. It is translated as CAWSAQSGNTIYF.

The chain employs TRBV18 and TRBJ2-2; 12 nucleotides align to TRBD2. The V and J ends lost 6 bases and 6 bases, in that order; junction bases with no gene match: 8. Germline V gene sequence: CDR1 KGHSH, CDR2 LQKENI. The CDR3 sequence is 16 residues long. The CDR3 nucleotides read TGTGCCAGCTCCCCGCGACTAGCGGGGGAAGCCGGGGAGCTGTTTTTT. Its protein is CASSPRLAGEAGELFF.

There are a few counts of this clone. Other DNA sequences in this specimen translate into the identical CDR3. This chain connects TRBV3-1 (or the pseudogene TRBV3-2) to TRBJ1-2; D might be TRBD1 (6 bases). Trimming cost V 0 bases and J 4 bases, with 9 bases left between them. The CDR3 is made up of 14 amino acids. Germline CDR1 LGHDT, CDR2 YNNKEL (reference sequence). The CDR3: CASSQDARGYGYTF. The CDR3 DNA reads TGTGCCAGCAGCCAAGATGCCAGGGGCTATGGCTACACCTTC.

The chain has TRBV7-3 and TRBJ1-1, with 12 positions matching TRBD1. J lost 4 bases, V lost 7 bases, and 22 bases had no gene match. The length of the CDR3 is 20 residues. The germline gives CDR1 SGHTA, CDR2 FQGTGA. The CDR3, as DNA: TGTGCCAGCATACCGACCACCGATTTCCGGGACAGGGGGCAGGGCACTGAAGCTTTCTTT. Its translation: CASIPTTDFRDRGQGTEAFF.

The chain recombines TRBV6-5 with TRBJ2-3; D is undetermined. Germline CDR1 reads MNHEY; CDR2 reads SVGAGI. The CDR3 runs 12 residues. V shed 7 bases and J shed 4 bases, with 9 bases lying between them. CDR3 residues: CASNFFADTQYF. The CDR3 DNA reads as TGTGCCAGCAATTTCTTCGCAGATACGCAGTATTTT.

V gene TRBV7-9 combines with J gene TRBJ2-5; 7 nucleotides align to TRBD2. The V segment lost 7 bases and the J segment 5 bases; nucleotides outside the gene matches: 13. The CDR3 is 15 residues long. The germline gives CDR1 SEHNR, CDR2 FQNEAQ (reference sequence). The chain's CDR3 is CASTRGAGDDETQYF. Written as DNA, the CDR3 is TGTGCCAGCACCCGAGGTGCGGGGGATGATGAGACCCAGTACTTC.

This clone was detected once. V usage is TRBV11-1 and J usage is TRBJ1-1; 9 bases line up with TRBD1. The J segment lost 3 bases and the V segment lost 3 bases, leaving 5 bases of the junction unmatched. The CDR3 runs 15 residues. CDR1 is SGHAT and CDR2 is FQDESV in the germline V gene (reference sequence). CDR3 region: CASSLNGDRDTEAFF. Here the CDR3 DNA reads TGTGCCAGCAGCTTGAATGGGGACAGGGACACTGAAGCTTTCTTT.

This clone was observed once. V gene TRBV7-8 combines with J gene TRBJ1-5; D is undetermined. Germline V gene sequence: CDR1 SGHVS, CDR2 FQNEAQ. Trimming stripped 2 bases from V and 4 bases from J, with 15 bases between. This CDR3 contains 16 residues. The CDR3 coding sequence is TGTGCCAGCAGCTTAAGGGCGCGGGGAGGGAATCAGCCCCAGCATTTT. It is translated as CASSLRARGGNQPQHF.